What follows are 31 T cell receptor beta chains derived from one specimen sequenced in a study of blood T cells in healthy people across ages. It was with a sample-barcoded 5' primer and a J-beta primer mix that a second PCR of roughly 7 to 12 cycles was run. TCRdb re-called the 5' RACE reads with MiXCR, one entry per CDR3 protein. This table holds roughly 1,700,000 distinct CDR3 sequences, about 30% found once. Sequencing input: blood. These receptors were collected from a woman in her 30s in good health.

This clonotype showed up many times. V usage is TRBV5-1 and J usage is TRBJ2-4, with D uncertain. Germline V gene data show CDR1 as SGHRS and CDR2 as YFSETQ. Trimming took 0 bases from V and 6 from J, leaving 13 bases between them. This CDR3 region has 15 residues. CDR3 protein: CASSLAAGALNIQYF. The DNA for the CDR3 is TGCGCCAGCAGCTTGGCGGCAGGAGCTTTAAACATTCAGTACTTC.

Points on this clonotype: One junction end does not reproduce the germline sequence, and a read error may be involved. The chain has TRBV18 and TRBJ2-1; D gene ambiguous. CDR3 size: 15 residues. Germline loops: CDR1 KGHSH, CDR2 LQKENI. DNA of the CDR3: TGTGCCAGCTCACCACTCAAGCGCCAATACAATAAGCAGTTCTTC. Encoded protein: CASSPLKRQYNKQFF.

The V and J genes are TRBV7-2 and TRBJ2-5; D is unclear. Matching the DNA end better, TRBJ2-1 makes the J call doubtful. Germline CDR1 SGHTA, CDR2 FQGNSA. The CDR3 contains 14 residues. CDR3 protein: CASSFDTFQETQFF. CDR3 nucleotides: TGTGCCAGCAGCTTCGACACATTCCAAGAGACCCAGTTCTTC.

This clonotype has only a few counts. The V call is TRBV20-1, the J call TRBJ2-1; weak D call: TRBD1 (5 bases). This CDR3 contains 15 residues. Per germline, CDR1 DFQATT and CDR2 SNEGSKA (reference sequence). The V and J ends lost 4 bases and 2 bases respectively, with 15 bases between them. CDR3 amino acids: CSATSGYGPYNEQFF. The CDR3 DNA sequence: TGCAGTGCTACTTCAGGGTACGGGCCCTACAATGAGCAGTTCTTC.

Ten or more counts support this clonotype. This chain links TRBV11-2 with TRBJ2-7; D gene ambiguous. V was clipped by 0 bases and J by 7 bases, with 13 bases between them. The CDR3 totals 14 residues. The V gene's germline CDR1 is SGHAT and CDR2 FQNNGV. The DNA for the CDR3 is TGTGCCAGCAGCTTAGAGGTATCCGGTAATGAGCAGTACTTC. This sequence encodes CASSLEVSGNEQYF.

This clonotype was counted between two and nine times. The rearrangement joins TRBV7-2 to TRBJ2-5, with D perhaps TRBD2 (6 bases). The CDR3 runs to 14 residues. Germline V CDR1 and CDR2: SGHTA, FQGNSA. Trimming pared 5 bases from V and 6 bases from J, leaving 16 bases between. The CDR3 reads CASSLGTWEKTQYF. The CDR3 DNA follows: TGTGCCAGCAGCCTGGGGACTTGGGAGAAGACCCAGTACTTC. Using reference TRBV7-2 and TRBJ2-5 for the parts outside the CDR3, the full variable domain is GAGVSQSPSNKVTEKGKDVELRCDPISGHTALYWYRQSLGQGLEFLIYFQGNSAPDKSGLPSDRFSAERTGGSVSTLTIQRTQQEDSAVYLCASSLGTWEKTQYFGPGTRLLVL.

The chain is built from TRBV7-2 and TRBJ2-1; TRBD2 matches 9 bases. This CDR3 comprises 17 residues. V shed 6 bases, J shed 8 bases, and the junction held 17 bases outside the gene matches. The germline V gene has CDR1 SGHTA and CDR2 FQGNSA. CDR3 amino acids: CASRRSLREGEGDEQFF. CDR3 DNA sequence: TGTGCCAGCAGACGAAGCTTGCGGGAGGGAGAGGGCGATGAGCAGTTCTTC.

This sequence joins TRBV29-1 and TRBJ2-5; TRBD1 matches 7 bases. The CDR3 runs to 13 residues. V lost 8 bases and J lost 5; bases outside the gene matches: 11. The germline gives CDR1 SQVTM, CDR2 ANQGSEA. The CDR3 spells CSYKKGGRETQYF. CDR3 in DNA: TGCAGCTACAAGAAAGGGGGCAGGGAGACCCAGTACTTC.

V is TRBV28 and J is TRBJ1-2, with D perhaps matching TRBD1 (5 bases). The V gene's germline CDR1 is MDHEN and CDR2 SYDVKM. Trimming stripped 3 bases from V and 4 bases from J, with 9 bases between. There are 13 residues in the CDR3. CDR3 DNA: TGTGCCAGCAGTTTGGTAGGGGTCTATGGCTACACCTTC. Translation gives CASSLVGVYGYTF.

The V call is TRBV5-1, the J call TRBJ1-2; D not certain. CDR1 is SGHRS and CDR2 is YFSETQ in the germline V gene. The CDR3 length is 14 residues. Deletions cut 0 bases from V and 8 bases from J, with 14 bases between. DNA for the CDR3: TGCGCCAGCAGCTTGGCGACGGGCACGGGCGGCTACACCTTC. Amino acids: CASSLATGTGGYTF.

V usage is TRBV28 and J usage is TRBJ1-5; 8 bases agree with TRBD1. Germline CDR1 and CDR2: MDHEN and SYDVKM. CDR3 length: 14 amino acids. The ends lost 7 bases at V and 6 bases at J; junction bases unmatched: 8. Here the CDR3 DNA reads TGTGCCAGCAAAGGACAGGGAGACGGTCAGCCCCAGCATTTT. Residues: CASKGQGDGQPQHF.

This clonotype was picked up many times. The V call is TRBV5-1, the J call TRBJ2-1; 7 bases align to TRBD1. The germline CDR1 and CDR2 sequences are SGHRS and YFSETQ. The CDR3 loop spans 14 amino acids. V lost 0 bases to trimming and J lost 6 bases; unmatched junction nucleotides: 3. CDR3 loop: CASSLAQGSNEQFF. CDR3 bases: TGCGCCAGCAGCTTGGCACAGGGGAGCAATGAGCAGTTCTTC.

Points on this clonotype: The conserved phenylalanine or tryptophan normally closing the CDR3 is absent here, so this likely arose from a read error. This chain joins TRBV6-2 or TRBV6-3 and TRBJ2-7, with D possibly being TRBD1 (5 bases). Germline values: CDR1 MNHEY, CDR2 SVGEGT. The CDR3 consists of 12 residues. The germline V and J ends were trimmed by 2 bases and 3 bases, with 5 bases remaining between them. Written as DNA, the CDR3 is TGTGCCAGCAGTTACCAGGGCTACGAGCAGTACTGC. Encoded protein: CASSYQGYEQYC.

This clonotype was found a few times. The chain couples TRBV3-1 to TRBJ2-7; 8 bases fit TRBD2. This CDR3 spans 14 amino acids. Germline V gives CDR1 LGHDT, CDR2 YNNKEL (reference sequence). The V gene end was trimmed by 4 bases and the J gene end by 4 bases; junction bases not matched to a gene: 6. CDR3 DNA sequence: TGTGCCAGCAGCCCCGCTACGGGGGGGTACGAGCAGTACTTC. As protein: CASSPATGGYEQYF.

This clonotype has ten or more counts. The chain recombines TRBV29-1 with TRBJ2-1; 7 nucleotides agree with TRBD2. CDR3 length: 12 amino acids. V shed 6 bases and J 4 bases; nucleotides not matched to a gene: 3. Germline CDR1 reads SQVTM; CDR2 reads ANQGSEA. The CDR3 loop is CSVQREYNEQFF. The CDR3 DNA reads TGCAGCGTCCAGCGGGAATACAATGAGCAGTTCTTC.

This clonotype was picked up a small number of times. This chain connects TRBV6-2 or TRBV6-3 to TRBJ2-7, with D possibly matching TRBD2 (5 bases). The V end was cut by 6 bases, the J end by 5 bases, with 11 bases between. The germline CDR1 and CDR2 sequences are MNHEY and SVGEGT. The CDR3 covers 12 residues. In nucleotides, the CDR3 is TGTGCCAGCAGCCCATGGGGAGACGAGCAGTACTTC. Amino acids: CASSPWGDEQYF.

There are a few counts of this clonotype. V and J are TRBV5-1 and TRBJ1-4, with TRBD1 identical over 7 bases. CDR1 SGHRS and CDR2 YFSETQ come from the germline V gene. This CDR3 is 16 amino acids long. V was clipped by 3 bases and J by 7 bases; unmatched bases: 12. Here the CDR3 reads CASSSQGSGGGEKLFF. The CDR3 region has the DNA TGCGCCAGCAGCTCACAGGGGTCTGGGGGGGGTGAAAAACTGTTTTTT.

This chain links TRBV20-1 with TRBJ1-6; possibly TRBD1 for D (6 bases). CDR3 length: 17 residues. CDR1 is DFQATT, CDR2 SNEGSKA, per germline (reference sequence). The V gene lost 1 base and the J gene lost 2 bases, with 15 bases spanning the gap. For the CDR3, the DNA is TGCAGTGCTAGAGTGGGGGCAAGGGCAACCTATAATTCACCCCTCCACTTT. This sequence encodes CSARVGARATYNSPLHF.

Comments on this clonotype: A much larger clonotype is one base distant, so this may be a read error. The chain uses TRBV10-3 and TRBJ2-3; D unclear. Germline assignment: CDR1 ENHRY and CDR2 SYGVKD. The CDR3 loop spans 14 amino acids. This chain's CDR3 is CAINESLGSDTQYF. DNA for the CDR3: TGTGCCATCAATGAGTCGCTGGGGTCCGATACGCAGTATTTT.

This clonotype appeared a few times. The rearrangement joins TRBV7-9 to TRBJ1-2; the D is unclear. CDR1 SEHNR and CDR2 FQNEAQ come from the germline V gene (reference sequence). The CDR3 has 14 residues. Trimming cost V 1 base and J 4 bases, with 10 bases left between them. CDR3 in DNA: TGTGCCAGCAGCTTAGATCCAGGACTCTATGGCTACACCTTC. Translating it yields CASSLDPGLYGYTF. Based on the CDR3 plus reference TRBV7-9 and TRBJ1-2, the full variable domain is DTGVSQNPRHKITKRGQNVTFRCDPISEHNRLYWYRQTLGQGPEFLTYFQNEAQLEKSRLLSDRFSAERPKGSFSTLEIQRTEQGDSAMYLCASSLDPGLYGYTFGSGTRLTVV.

This clonotype appeared a few times. The chain has TRBV27 and TRBJ1-5; weak D call: TRBD1 (5 bases). Germline CDR1 is MNHEY and CDR2 is SMNVEV (reference sequence). The CDR3 is 14 amino acids. Deletions cut 6 bases from V and 0 bases from J, with 9 bases between. CDR3 loop: CASRYGGSNQPQHF. The CDR3 coding sequence is TGTGCCAGCAGGTACGGGGGTAGCAATCAGCCCCAGCATTTT.

The chain is built from TRBV2 and TRBJ1-5, with D perhaps TRBD1 (5 bases). Per the germline V gene, CDR1 is SNHLY and CDR2 is FYNNEI. The CDR3 extends over 13 amino acids. With 1 base removed from V and 7 bases from J, the gap between germline ends came to 8 bases. The CDR3 loop reads CASSEEGRQPQHF. CDR3 coding DNA: TGTGCCAGCAGTGAAGAGGGGAGGCAGCCCCAGCATTTT.

A single count supports this clonotype. The chain has TRBV25-1 and TRBJ2-1; D is undetermined. The V gene's germline CDR1 is MGHDK and CDR2 SYGVNS. With 4 bases removed from V and 0 bases from J, the gap between germline ends came to 13 bases. The CDR3 loop spans 16 amino acids. The CDR3 region has the DNA TGTGCCAGCAGTGGCCCTGGGCCTAGCTCCTACAATGAGCAGTTCTTC. This encodes CASSGPGPSSYNEQFF.

In this sample, this clonotype turned up many times. The J gene is TRBJ1-2, the V gene TRBV3-1; D perhaps matches TRBD1 (5 bases). Germline lookup yields CDR1 LGHDT and CDR2 YNNKEL (reference sequence). The CDR3 is 15 amino acids. V dropped 5 bases and J dropped 2 bases, with 15 bases sitting between them. CDR3 bases: TGTGCCAGCAGCTTGTGGGGCACCGACAACTATGGCTACACCTTC. This sequence encodes CASSLWGTDNYGYTF.

This clonotype came up many times. This chain connects TRBV4-1 to TRBJ2-7, with D perhaps TRBD2 (6 bases). V lost 0 bases to trimming and J lost 2 bases, with 11 bases between them. The germline CDR1 and CDR2 sequences are MGHRA and YSYEKL. This CDR3 comprises 15 residues. The CDR3, as DNA: TGCGCCAGCAGCCAAGACGCGGGGAGACCCTACGAGCAGTACTTC. Its translation is CASSQDAGRPYEQYF.

The V gene is TRBV6-5, the J gene TRBJ1-3; the D is unclear. With 6 bases removed from V and 2 bases from J, the gap between germline ends came to 11 bases. From germline, CDR1 is MNHEY and CDR2 SVGAGI. The CDR3 is 14 amino acids. CDR3 sequence (DNA): TGTGCCAGCAGCTCTCCGGCGGCTGGAAACACCATATATTTT. Encoded protein: CASSSPAAGNTIYF.

This clonotype was detected many times. This sequence joins TRBV7-2 and TRBJ2-3, with a possible D match to TRBD1 (5 bases). From germline, CDR1 is SGHTA and CDR2 FQGNSA. Trimming took 0 bases from V and 1 from J, leaving 14 bases between them. The CDR3 contains 17 residues. The CDR3 loop reads CASSLARRGWRTDTQYF. CDR3 in DNA: TGTGCCAGCAGCTTAGCGAGAAGGGGCTGGCGCACAGATACGCAGTATTTT. Looking up the rest from reference TRBV7-2 and TRBJ2-3 gives the full variable domain: GAGVSQSPSNKVTEKGKDVELRCDPISGHTALYWYRQSLGQGLEFLIYFQGNSAPDKSGLPSDRFSAERTGGSVSTLTIQRTQQEDSAVYLCASSLARRGWRTDTQYFGPGTRLTVL.

This clonotype was seen ten or more times. The chain has TRBV6-2 or TRBV6-3 and TRBJ2-5, with a weak D call TRBD2 (6 bases). In germline, CDR1 is MNHEY, CDR2 SVGEGT. Trimming took 5 bases from V and 11 from J, leaving 12 bases between them. CDR3 size: 11 residues. CDR3: CASSIGEVQYF. In nucleotides, the CDR3 is TGTGCCAGCAGTATCGGGGAGGTACAGTACTTC.

This clonotype turned up a few times. The chain couples TRBV7-2 to TRBJ1-1, with 7 bases fitting TRBD1. Germline CDR1 SGHTA, CDR2 FQGNSA. V shed 5 bases, J shed 4 bases, and the junction held 4 bases outside the gene matches. CDR3 length: 13 amino acids. The CDR3 DNA reads TGTGCCAGCAGCACAGGGGCTGGCACTGAAGCTTTCTTT. Amino acid sequence: CASSTGAGTEAFF.

This clonotype has just a few counts. The chain uses TRBV28 and TRBJ1-5; D is ambiguous. V was trimmed by 8 bases and J by 3 bases, leaving 11 bases between them. This CDR3 contains 13 residues. Germline V gives CDR1 MDHEN, CDR2 SYDVKM. CDR3 in DNA: TGTGCCAGCCAGTTCAGTCACAATCAGCCCCAGCATTTT. This translates into CASQFSHNQPQHF.

The rearrangement joins TRBV3-1 to TRBJ2-3; 7 positions agree with TRBD1. V was pared by 0 bases and J by 5 bases, with 8 bases of the junction left unmatched. Germline assignment: CDR1 LGHDT and CDR2 YNNKEL (reference sequence). This CDR3 is built from 16 residues. CDR3 in DNA: TGTGCCAGCAGCCAAGACTACAGGGGAATAGGAGATACGCAGTATTTT. The encoded protein is CASSQDYRGIGDTQYF.